Sequencing of this TCR beta chain was carried out in a study of regulatory T cells in long-lasting Graves disease. Study results and limitations: Gene preferences differed: TRBV28, TRBJ1-2, TRBJ2-5 in persistent cases.

Arm-PCR with iRepertoire HTBI primers amplified the CDR3 regions for these TCR beta libraries. In TCRdb, the multiplex PCR reads were re-called with MiXCR into one record per CDR3 protein. The sample includes roughly 250,000 distinct CDR3 sequences, around a sixth seen only once; the top ten take 11% to 15%. Trimming pared 5 bases from V and 4 bases from J, leaving 14 bases between. Germline V gene lookup returns CDR1 LNHNV and CDR2 YYDKDF (reference sequence). The CDR3 is made up of 14 amino acids. Time point of the sample: newly diagnosed GD, antithyroid drugs for less than 3 months. From RNA extracted from PBMCs, the TCR library was made. Patient provenance is recorded as an endocrinology department in Xi'an, China. EDTA tubes held approximately 10 milliliters of peripheral blood from each patient. This clonotype has ten or more counts. Antigen: not known. This sample also appeared in a second study, on T cells in Graves' hyperthyroidism and ophthalmopathy. As that report states: Each diagnosis drew on symptoms, thyroxine, TRAb, thyroid ultrasound and orbital computed tomography findings.

This TCR was sampled from a woman between 25 and 40 years old with Graves disease. The rearrangement links TRBV15 to TRBJ2-5; D may be TRBD1 or TRBD2 (5 bases each). This specimen consisted of peripheral blood mononuclear cells (PBMCs), obtained at new diagnosis, from a patient treated with antithyroid drugs. The CDR3 is CATSGGVGGETQYF. The DNA of the CDR3 is TGTGCCACCAGCGGAGGCGTTGGGGGAGAGACCCAGTACTTC.